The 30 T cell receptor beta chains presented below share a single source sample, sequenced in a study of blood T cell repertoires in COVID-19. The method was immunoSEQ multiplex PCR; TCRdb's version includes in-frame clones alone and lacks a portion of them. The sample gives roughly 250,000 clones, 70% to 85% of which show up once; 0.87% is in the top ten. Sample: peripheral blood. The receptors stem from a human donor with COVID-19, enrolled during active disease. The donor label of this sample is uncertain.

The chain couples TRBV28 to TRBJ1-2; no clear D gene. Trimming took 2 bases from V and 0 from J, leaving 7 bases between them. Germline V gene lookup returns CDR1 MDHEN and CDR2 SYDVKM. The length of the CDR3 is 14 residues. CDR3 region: CASSLEVSNYGYTF. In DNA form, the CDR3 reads TGTGCCAGCAGTTTAGAGGTCTCTAACTATGGCTACACCTTC.

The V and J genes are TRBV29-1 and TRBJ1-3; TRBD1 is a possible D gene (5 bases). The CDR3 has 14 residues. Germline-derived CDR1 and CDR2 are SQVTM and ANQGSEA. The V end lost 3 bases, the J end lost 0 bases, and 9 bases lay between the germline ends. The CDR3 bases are TGCAGCGTTGATGGGACTGGCTCTGGAAACACCATATATTTT. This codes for CSVDGTGSGNTIYF.

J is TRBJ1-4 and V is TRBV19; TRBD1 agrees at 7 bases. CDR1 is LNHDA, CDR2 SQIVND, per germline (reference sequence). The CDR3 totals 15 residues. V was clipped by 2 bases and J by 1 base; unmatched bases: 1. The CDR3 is CASSINRGTNEKLFF. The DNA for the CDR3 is TGTGCCAGTAGTATAAACAGGGGAACTAATGAAAAACTGTTTTTT.

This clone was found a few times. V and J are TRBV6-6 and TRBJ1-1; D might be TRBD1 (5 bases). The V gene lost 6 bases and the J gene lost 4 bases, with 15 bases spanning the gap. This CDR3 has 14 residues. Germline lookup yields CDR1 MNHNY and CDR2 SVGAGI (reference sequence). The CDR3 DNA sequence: TGTGCCAGCAGCGAACAGGTCGTAAGCACTGAAGCTTTCTTT. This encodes CASSEQVVSTEAFF.

CDR3 region: CASSPSLSREQYF. DNA for the CDR3: TGTGCCAGCAGCCCTAGCCTCTCTCGAGAGCAGTACTTC. The chain uses TRBV11-2 and TRBJ2-7; the D gene is possibly TRBD2 (5 bases). The germline gives CDR1 SGHAT, CDR2 FQNNGV. This CDR3 comprises 13 residues. V was cut by 5 bases and J by 7 bases, with 15 bases left in between.

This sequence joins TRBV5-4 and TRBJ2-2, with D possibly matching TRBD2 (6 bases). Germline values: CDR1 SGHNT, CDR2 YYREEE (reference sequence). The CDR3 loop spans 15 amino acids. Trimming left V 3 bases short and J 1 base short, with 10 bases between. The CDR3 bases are TGTGCCAGCAGCTCTAGGGGAGGGAACACCGGGGAGCTGTTTTTT. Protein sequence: CASSSRGGNTGELFF.

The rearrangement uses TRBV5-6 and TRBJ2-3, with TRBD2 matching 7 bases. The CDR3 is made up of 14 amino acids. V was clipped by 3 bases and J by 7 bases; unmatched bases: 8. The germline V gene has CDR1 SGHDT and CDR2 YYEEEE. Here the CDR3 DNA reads TGTGCCAGCAGCTCGAGCGGGGCGGTCCATACGCAGTATTTT. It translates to CASSSSGAVHTQYF.

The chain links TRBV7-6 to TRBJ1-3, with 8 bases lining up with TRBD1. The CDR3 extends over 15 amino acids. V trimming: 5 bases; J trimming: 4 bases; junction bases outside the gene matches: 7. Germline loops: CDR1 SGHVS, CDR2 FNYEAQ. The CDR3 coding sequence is TGTGCCAGCAGCCCCGCCAGGGGGCCGGGAAACACCATATATTTT. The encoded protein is CASSPARGPGNTIYF.

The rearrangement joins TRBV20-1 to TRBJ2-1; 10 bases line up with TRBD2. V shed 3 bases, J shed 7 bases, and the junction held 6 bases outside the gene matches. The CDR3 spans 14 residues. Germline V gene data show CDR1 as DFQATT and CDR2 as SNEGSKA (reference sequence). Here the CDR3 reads CSASLPSGSNEQFF. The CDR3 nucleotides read TGCAGTGCTAGTCTCCCTAGCGGGAGTAATGAGCAGTTCTTC.

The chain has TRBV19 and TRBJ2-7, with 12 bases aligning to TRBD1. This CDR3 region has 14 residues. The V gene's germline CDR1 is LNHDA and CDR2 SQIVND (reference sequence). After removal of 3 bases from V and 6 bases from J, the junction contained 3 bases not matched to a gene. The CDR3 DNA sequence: TGTGCCAGTAGTATGTGGGACAGGGGGCCCGAGCAGTACTTC. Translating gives CASSMWDRGPEQYF.

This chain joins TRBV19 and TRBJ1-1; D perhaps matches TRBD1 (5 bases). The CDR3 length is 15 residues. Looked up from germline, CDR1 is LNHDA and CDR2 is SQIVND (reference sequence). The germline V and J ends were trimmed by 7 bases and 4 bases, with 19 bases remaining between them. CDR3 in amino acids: CASMIPKTGFTEAFF. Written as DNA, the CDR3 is TGTGCCAGTATGATTCCAAAAACAGGATTCACTGAAGCTTTCTTT.

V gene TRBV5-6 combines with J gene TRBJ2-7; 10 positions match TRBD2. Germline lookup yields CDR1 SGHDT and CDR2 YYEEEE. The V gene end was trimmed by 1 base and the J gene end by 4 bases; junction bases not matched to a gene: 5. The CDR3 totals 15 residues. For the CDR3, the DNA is TGTGCCAGCAGCTTGCTAGCGGGAGACAGGTACGAGCAGTACTTC. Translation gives CASSLLAGDRYEQYF.

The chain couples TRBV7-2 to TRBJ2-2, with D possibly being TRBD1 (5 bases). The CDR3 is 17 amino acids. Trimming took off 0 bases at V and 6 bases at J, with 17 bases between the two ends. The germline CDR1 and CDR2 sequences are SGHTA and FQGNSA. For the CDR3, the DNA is TGTGCCAGCAGCTTAGCGATTAGGGCCCAAGGGGCCGGGGAGCTGTTTTTT. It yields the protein CASSLAIRAQGAGELFF.

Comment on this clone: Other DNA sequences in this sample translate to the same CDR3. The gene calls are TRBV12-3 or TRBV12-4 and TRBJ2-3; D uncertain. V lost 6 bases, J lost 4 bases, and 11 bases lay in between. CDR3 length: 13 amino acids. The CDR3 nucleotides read TGTGCCAGCAGCCTACCTCCGGCAGATACGCAGTATTTT. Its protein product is CASSLPPADTQYF.

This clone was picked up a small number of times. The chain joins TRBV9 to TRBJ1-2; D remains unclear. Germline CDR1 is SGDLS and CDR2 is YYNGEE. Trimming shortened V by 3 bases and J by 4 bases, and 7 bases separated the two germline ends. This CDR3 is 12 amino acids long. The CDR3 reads CASSGPGYGYTF. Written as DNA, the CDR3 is TGTGCCAGCAGCGGGCCGGGCTATGGCTACACCTTC. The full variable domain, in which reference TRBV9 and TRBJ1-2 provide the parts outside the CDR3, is DSGVTQTPKHLITATGQRVTLRCSPRSGDLSVYWYQQSLDQGLQFLIQYYNGEERAKGNILERFSAQQFPDLHSELNLSSLELGDSALYFCASSGPGYGYTFGSGTRLTVV.

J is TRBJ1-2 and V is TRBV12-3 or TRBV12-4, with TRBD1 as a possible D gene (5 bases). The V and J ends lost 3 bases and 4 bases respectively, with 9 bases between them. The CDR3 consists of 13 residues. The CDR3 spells CASSLGQTYGYTF. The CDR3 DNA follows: TGTGCCAGCAGTTTGGGGCAAACCTATGGCTACACCTTC.

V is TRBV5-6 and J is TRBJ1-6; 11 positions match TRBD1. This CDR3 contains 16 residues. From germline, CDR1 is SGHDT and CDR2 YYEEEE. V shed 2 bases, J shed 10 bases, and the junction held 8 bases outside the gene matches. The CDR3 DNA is TGTGCCAGCAGCTTTCAAGGACAGGGGGCAGGGTCACCCCTCCACTTT. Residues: CASSFQGQGAGSPLHF.

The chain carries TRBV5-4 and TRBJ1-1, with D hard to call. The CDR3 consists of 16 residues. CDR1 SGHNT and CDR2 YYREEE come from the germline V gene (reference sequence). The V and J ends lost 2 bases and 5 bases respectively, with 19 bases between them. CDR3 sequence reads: CASSLGQRASVTEAFF. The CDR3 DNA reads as TGTGCCAGCAGCTTAGGTCAGAGGGCTTCGGTAACTGAAGCTTTCTTT.

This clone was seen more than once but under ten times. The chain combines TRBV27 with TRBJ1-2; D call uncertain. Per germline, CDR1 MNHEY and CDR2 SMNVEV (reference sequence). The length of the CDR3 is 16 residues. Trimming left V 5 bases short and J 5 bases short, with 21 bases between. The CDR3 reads CASSTFGPPAGYGYTF. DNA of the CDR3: TGTGCCAGCAGTACCTTCGGGCCTCCGGCGGGGTATGGCTACACCTTC.

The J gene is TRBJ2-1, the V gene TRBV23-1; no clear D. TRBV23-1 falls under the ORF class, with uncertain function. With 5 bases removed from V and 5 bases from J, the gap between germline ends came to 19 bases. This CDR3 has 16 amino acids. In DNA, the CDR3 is TGCGCCAGCAGTAACGAGGCCGCACAACGCCACAATGAGCAGTTCTTC. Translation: CASSNEAAQRHNEQFF.

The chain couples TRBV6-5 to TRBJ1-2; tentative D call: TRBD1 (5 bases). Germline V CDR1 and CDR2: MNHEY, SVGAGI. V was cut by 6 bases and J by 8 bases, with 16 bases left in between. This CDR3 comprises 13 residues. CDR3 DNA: TGTGCCAGCAGAATTGGGGGGTTTGGGGGCTACACCTTC. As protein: CASRIGGFGGYTF.

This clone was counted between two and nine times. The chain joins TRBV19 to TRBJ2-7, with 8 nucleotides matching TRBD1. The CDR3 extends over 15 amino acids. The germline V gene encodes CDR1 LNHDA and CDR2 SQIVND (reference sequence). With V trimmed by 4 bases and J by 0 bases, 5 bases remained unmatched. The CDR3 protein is CASSKGTGVSYEQYF. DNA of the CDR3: TGTGCCAGTAGTAAGGGGACAGGCGTCTCCTACGAGCAGTACTTC.

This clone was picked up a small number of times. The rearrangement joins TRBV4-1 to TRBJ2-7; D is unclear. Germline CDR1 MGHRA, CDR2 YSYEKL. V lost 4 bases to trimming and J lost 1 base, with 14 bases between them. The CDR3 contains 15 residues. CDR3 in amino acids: CASSLERQPSYEQYF. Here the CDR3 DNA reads TGCGCCAGCAGCCTAGAGAGACAACCGTCCTACGAGCAGTACTTC.

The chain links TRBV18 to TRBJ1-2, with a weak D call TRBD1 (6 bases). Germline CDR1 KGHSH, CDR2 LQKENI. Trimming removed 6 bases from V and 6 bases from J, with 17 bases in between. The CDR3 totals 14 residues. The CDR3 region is CASSSRGAGDGYTF. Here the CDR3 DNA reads TGTGCCAGCTCGTCCAGGGGTGCCGGGGATGGCTACACCTTC.

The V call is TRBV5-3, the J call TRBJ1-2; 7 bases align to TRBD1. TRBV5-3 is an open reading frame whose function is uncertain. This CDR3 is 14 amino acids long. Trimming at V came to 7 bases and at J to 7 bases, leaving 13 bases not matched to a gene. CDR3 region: CAREDRAEGGGYTF. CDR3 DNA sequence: TGTGCCAGAGAAGACAGGGCTGAGGGGGGTGGCTACACCTTC.

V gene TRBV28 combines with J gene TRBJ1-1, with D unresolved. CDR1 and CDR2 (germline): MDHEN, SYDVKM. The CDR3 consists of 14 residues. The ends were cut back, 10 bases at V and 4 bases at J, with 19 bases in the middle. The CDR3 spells CATSPRSTLTEAFF. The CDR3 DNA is TGTGCCACGAGCCCCAGGTCGACGCTCACTGAAGCTTTCTTT.

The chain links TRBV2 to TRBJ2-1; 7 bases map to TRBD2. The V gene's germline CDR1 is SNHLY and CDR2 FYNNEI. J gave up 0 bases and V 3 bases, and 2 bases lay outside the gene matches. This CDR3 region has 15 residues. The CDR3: CASSDGGGSYNEQFF. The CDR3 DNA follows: TGTGCCAGCAGTGACGGCGGGGGCTCCTACAATGAGCAGTTCTTC. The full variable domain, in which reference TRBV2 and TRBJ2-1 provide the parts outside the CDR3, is EPEVTQTPSHQVTQMGQEVILRCVPISNHLYFYWYRQILGQKVEFLVSFYNNEISEKSEIFDDQFSVERPDGSNFTLKIRSTKLEDSAMYFCASSDGGGSYNEQFFGPGTRLTVL.

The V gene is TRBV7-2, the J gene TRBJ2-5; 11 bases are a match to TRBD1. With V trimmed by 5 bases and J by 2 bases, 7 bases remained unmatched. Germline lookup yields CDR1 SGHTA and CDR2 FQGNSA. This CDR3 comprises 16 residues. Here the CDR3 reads CASSAPGQGEQETQYF. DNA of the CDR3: TGTGCCAGCAGCGCGCCGGGACAGGGGGAACAAGAGACCCAGTACTTC.

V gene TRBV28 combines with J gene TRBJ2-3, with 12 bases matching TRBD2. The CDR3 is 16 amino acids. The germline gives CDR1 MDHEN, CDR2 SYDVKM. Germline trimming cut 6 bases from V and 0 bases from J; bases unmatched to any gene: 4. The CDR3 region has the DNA TGTGCCAGCAGACTAGCGGGAGGTCAAAGCACAGATACGCAGTATTTT. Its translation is CASRLAGGQSTDTQYF.

The CDR3 spells CASSLEVEGTYGYTF. In nucleotides, the CDR3 is TGTGCCAGCAGCTTAGAGGTGGAGGGCACCTATGGCTACACCTTC. This chain uses TRBV9 with TRBJ1-2, with D hard to call. CDR3 length: 15 residues. Trimming removed 4 bases from V and 4 bases from J, with 17 bases in between. CDR1 and CDR2 (germline): SGDLS, YYNGEE.